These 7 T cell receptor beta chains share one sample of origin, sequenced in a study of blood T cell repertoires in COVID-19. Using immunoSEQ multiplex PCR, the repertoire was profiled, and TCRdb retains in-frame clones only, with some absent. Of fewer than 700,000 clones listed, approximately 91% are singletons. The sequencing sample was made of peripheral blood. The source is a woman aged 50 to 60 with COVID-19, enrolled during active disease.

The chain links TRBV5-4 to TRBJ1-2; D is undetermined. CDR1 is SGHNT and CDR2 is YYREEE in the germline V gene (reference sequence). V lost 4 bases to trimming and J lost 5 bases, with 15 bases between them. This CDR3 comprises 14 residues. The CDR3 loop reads CASSLPRGEYGYTF. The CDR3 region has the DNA TGTGCCAGCAGCCTCCCCCGGGGAGAATATGGCTACACCTTC. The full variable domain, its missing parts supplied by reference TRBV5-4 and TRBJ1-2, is ETGVTQSPTHLIKTRGQQVTLRCSSQSGHNTVSWYQQALGQGPQFIFQYYREEENGRGNFPPRFSGLQFPNYSSELNVNALELDDSALYLCASSLPRGEYGYTFGSGTRLTVV.

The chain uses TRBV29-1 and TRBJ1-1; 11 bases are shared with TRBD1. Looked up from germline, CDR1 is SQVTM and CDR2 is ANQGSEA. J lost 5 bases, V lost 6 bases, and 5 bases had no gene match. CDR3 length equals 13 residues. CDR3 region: CSVIRDRGTEAFF. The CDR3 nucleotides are TGCAGCGTCATCCGGGACAGGGGGACTGAAGCTTTCTTT.

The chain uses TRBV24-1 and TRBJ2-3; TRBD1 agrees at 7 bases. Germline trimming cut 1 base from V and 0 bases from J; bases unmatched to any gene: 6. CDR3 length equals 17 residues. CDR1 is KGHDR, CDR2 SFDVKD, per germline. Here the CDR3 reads CATSDFSGQSSTDTQYF. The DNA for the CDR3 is TGTGCCACCAGTGATTTTTCGGGACAGTCTAGCACAGATACGCAGTATTTT.

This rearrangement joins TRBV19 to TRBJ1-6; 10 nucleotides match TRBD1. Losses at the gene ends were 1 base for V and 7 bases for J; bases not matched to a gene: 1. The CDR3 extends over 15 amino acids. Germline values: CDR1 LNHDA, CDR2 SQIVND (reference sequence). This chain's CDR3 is CASSIGGQGNSPLHF. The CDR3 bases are TGTGCCAGTAGTATAGGGGGACAGGGGAATTCACCCCTCCACTTT.

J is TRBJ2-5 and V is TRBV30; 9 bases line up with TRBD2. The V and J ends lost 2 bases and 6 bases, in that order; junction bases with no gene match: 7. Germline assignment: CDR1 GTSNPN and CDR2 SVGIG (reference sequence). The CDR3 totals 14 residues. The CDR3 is CAWSRRGGRKTQYF. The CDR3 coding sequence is TGTGCCTGGAGTCGGCGGGGGGGTCGGAAGACCCAGTACTTC.

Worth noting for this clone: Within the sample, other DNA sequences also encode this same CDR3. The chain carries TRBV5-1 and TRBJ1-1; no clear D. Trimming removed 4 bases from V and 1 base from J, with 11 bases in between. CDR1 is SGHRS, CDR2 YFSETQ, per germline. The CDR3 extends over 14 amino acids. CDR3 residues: CASSLVGGNTEAFF. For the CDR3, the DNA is TGCGCCAGCAGCCTGGTGGGAGGGAACACTGAAGCTTTCTTT. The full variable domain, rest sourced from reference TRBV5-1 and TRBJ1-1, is KAGVTQTPRYLIKTRGQQVTLSCSPISGHRSVSWYQQTPGQGLQFLFEYFSETQRNKGNFPGRFSGRQFSNSRSEMNVSTLELGDSALYLCASSLVGGNTEAFFGQGTRLTVV.

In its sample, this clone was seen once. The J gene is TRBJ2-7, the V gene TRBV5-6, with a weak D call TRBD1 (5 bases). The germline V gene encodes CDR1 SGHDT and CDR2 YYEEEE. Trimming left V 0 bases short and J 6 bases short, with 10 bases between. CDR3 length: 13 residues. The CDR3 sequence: CASSLAQGGEQYF. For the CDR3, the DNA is TGTGCCAGCAGCTTGGCCCAGGGCGGCGAGCAGTACTTC. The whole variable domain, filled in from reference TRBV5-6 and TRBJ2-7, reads DAGVTQSPTHLIKTRGQQVTLRCSPKSGHDTVSWYQQALGQGPQFIFQYYEEEERQRGNFPDRFSGHQFPNYSSELNVNALLLGDSALYLCASSLAQGGEQYFGPGTRLTVT.